This is a list of T cell receptor beta chains from one sample in a study of blood T cells in healthy people across ages. TCRdb independently ran MiXCR on the 5' RACE reads; one entry per CDR3 protein. This table holds around 990,000 distinct CDR3 sequences, approximately 38% found once. Sequenced material: blood. The receptors were sampled from a man aged 18 to 30 in good health. Both conserved end residues are part of each CDR3.

>TRBV29-1|TRBJ2-5|13
CSVEGYNQETQYF
>TRBV12-3/TRBV12-4|TRBJ1-1|14
CASSRGTANTEAFF
>TRBV7-2|TRBJ1-6|15
CASSSQGGLNSPLHF
>TRBV20-1|TRBJ2-3|15
CSAGRLAGVVDTQYF
>TRBV7-9|TRBJ1-2|17
CASSYISPGTGNYGYTF
>TRBV6-6|TRBJ2-1|17
CASSYGLAGGRGDEQFF
>TRBV7-2|TRBJ2-1|17
CASSLGGHGSSYNEQFF
>TRBV28|TRBJ1-1|11
CASSRPTEAFF
>TRBV4-2|TRBJ2-3|14
CASLAGGPTDTQYF
>TRBV5-5|TRBJ1-5|14
CASSRRASNQPQHF
>TRBV6-5|TRBJ1-1|15
CASRTDGAENTEAFF
>TRBV7-2|TRBJ1-2|17
CASSSGQGARMSCGYTF
>TRBV20-1|TRBJ1-2|13
CSARGQDNYGYTF
>TRBV5-4|TRBJ2-2|15
CASSLDLANTGELFF
>TRBV6-2/TRBV6-3|TRBJ1-5|18
CASSLRDRYDTSNQPQHF
>TRBV25-1|TRBJ1-6|14
CASSERGAGSPLHF